The present entry profiles one T cell receptor (beta chain) with its context. Its antigen is still unknown. The data are from a study of monozygotic twins with inflammatory bowel disease. From whole blood, total RNA was isolated without any sorting of T cells. Notes on the study in general: Some repertoire variability may stem from patients' differing immunosuppressive treatments. Distinct T cell subtypes could not be told apart.

A template switching step added UMIs, each with a 6-nucleotide sample barcode. No DNA is given; TCRdb re-called the 5' RACE reads and lists each CDR3 protein once. This sample's table has 110,000 or so distinct CDR3 sequences. Material: blood. This TCR was recovered from a human donor with ulcerative colitis or Crohn's disease, or a healthy co-twin of an affected twin (not recorded which).

The CDR3: CASSAPPGQGDEQFF. V and J are TRBV2 and TRBJ2-1; checking the TCRdb D call of TRBD1 is not possible without DNA. Looked up from germline, CDR1 is SNHLY and CDR2 is FYNNEI. The CDR3 sequence is 15 residues long.